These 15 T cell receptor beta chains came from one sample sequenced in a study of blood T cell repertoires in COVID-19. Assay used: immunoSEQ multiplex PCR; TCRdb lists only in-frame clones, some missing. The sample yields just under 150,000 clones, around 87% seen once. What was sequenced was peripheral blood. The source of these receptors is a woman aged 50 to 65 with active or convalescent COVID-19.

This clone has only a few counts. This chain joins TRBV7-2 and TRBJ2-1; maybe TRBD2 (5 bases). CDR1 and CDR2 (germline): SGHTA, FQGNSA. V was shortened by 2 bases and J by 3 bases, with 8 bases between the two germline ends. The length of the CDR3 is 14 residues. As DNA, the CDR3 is TGTGCCAGCAGCTTATCACGGGACTACAATGAGCAGTTCTTC. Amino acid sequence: CASSLSRDYNEQFF.

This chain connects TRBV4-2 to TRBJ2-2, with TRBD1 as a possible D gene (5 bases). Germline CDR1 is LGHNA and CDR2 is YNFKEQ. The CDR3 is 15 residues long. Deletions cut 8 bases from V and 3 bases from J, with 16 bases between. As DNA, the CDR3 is TGTGCCAGCCGCCCAGGCCCCAGGGACACCGGGGAGCTGTTTTTT. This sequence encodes CASRPGPRDTGELFF.

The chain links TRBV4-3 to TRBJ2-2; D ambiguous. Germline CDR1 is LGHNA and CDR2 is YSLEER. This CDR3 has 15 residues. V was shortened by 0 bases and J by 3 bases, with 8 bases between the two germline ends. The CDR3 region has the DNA TGCGCCAGCAGCCAAGATATATATGACACCGGGGAGCTGTTTTTT. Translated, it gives CASSQDIYDTGELFF.

Written as DNA, the CDR3 is TGTGCCAGCAGTCTACAGGGTCGGGTGAGCAATCAGCCCCAGCATTTT. It specifies CASSLQGRVSNQPQHF. The V call is TRBV27, the J call TRBJ1-5; D may be TRBD1 (6 bases). V lost 5 bases to trimming and J lost 1 base, with 15 bases between them. The germline V gene encodes CDR1 MNHEY and CDR2 SMNVEV (reference sequence). The CDR3 is 16 amino acids.

CDR3 bases: TGTGCCAGCAGCTTATTGGGACAGGGGTACAATGAGCAGTTCTTC. Protein sequence: CASSLLGQGYNEQFF. The chain recombines TRBV7-3 with TRBJ2-1, with 10 nucleotides matching TRBD1. The CDR3 sequence is 15 residues long. The germline V gene encodes CDR1 SGHTA and CDR2 FQGTGA. V was pared by 2 bases and J by 4 bases, with 2 bases of the junction left unmatched.

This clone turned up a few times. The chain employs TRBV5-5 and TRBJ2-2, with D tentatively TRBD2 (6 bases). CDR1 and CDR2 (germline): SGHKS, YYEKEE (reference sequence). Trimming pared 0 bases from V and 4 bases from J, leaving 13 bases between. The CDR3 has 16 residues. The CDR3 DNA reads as TGTGCCAGCAGCTTGGAAGGTAGCGGATTCACCGGGGAGCTGTTTTTT. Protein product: CASSLEGSGFTGELFF.

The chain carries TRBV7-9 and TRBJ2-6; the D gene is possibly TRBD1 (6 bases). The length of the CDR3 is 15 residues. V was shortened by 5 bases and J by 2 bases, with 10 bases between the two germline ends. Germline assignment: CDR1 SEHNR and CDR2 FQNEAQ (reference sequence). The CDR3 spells CASSNSGAGANVLTF. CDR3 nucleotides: TGTGCCAGCAGCAACTCAGGGGCTGGGGCCAACGTCCTGACTTTC.

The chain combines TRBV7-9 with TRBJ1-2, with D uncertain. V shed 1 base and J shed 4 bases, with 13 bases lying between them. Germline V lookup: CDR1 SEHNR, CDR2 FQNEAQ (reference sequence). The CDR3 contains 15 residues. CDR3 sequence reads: CASSLVGSPGYGYTF. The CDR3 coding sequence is TGTGCCAGCAGCTTAGTGGGCAGCCCTGGCTATGGCTACACCTTC.

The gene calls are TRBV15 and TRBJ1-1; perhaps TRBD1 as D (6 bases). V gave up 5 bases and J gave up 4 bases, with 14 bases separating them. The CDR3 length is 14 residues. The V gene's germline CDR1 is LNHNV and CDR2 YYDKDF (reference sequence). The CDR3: CATSVRQASTEAFF. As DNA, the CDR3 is TGTGCCACCAGCGTTCGACAGGCCAGCACTGAAGCTTTCTTT.

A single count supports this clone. The CDR3 is CASSLEDRGYGYTF. In DNA, the CDR3 is TGTGCCAGCAGCTTAGAGGACAGGGGCTATGGCTACACCTTC. The chain is built from TRBV7-2 and TRBJ1-2; 9 positions agree with TRBD1. The CDR3 loop spans 14 amino acids. The germline V gene has CDR1 SGHTA and CDR2 FQGNSA. After removal of 1 base from V and 4 bases from J, the junction contained 1 base not matched to a gene.

The CDR3 is CASSLKGTGNTEAFF. CDR3 DNA: TGTGCCAGCAGCTTAAAAGGGACAGGGAACACTGAAGCTTTCTTT. This sequence joins TRBV7-9 and TRBJ1-1; 8 positions agree with TRBD1. V shed 2 bases, J shed 1 base, and the junction held 3 bases outside the gene matches. Germline V CDR1 and CDR2: SEHNR, FQNEAQ (reference sequence). The CDR3 covers 15 residues.

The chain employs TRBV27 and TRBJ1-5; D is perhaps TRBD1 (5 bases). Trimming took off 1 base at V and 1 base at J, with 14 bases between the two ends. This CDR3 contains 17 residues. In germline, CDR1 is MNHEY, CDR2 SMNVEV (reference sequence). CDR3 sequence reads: CASSLYGGSGSNQPQHF. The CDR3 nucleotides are TGTGCCAGCAGTTTATACGGGGGAAGTGGGAGCAATCAGCCCCAGCATTTT.

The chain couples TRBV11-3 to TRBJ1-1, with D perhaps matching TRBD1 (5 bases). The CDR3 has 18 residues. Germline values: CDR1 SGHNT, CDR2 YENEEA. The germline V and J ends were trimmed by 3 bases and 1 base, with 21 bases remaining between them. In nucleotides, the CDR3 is TGTGCCAGCAGCTTGTCATCGAAGTCTCGGGGGAGGAACACTGAAGCTTTCTTT. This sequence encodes CASSLSSKSRGRNTEAFF.

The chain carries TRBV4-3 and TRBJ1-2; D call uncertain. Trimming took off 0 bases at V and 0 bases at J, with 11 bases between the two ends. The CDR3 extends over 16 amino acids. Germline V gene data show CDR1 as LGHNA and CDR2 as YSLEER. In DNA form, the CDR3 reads TGCGCCAGCAGCCAAGATTGGCCCCCCTCTAACTATGGCTACACCTTC. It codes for CASSQDWPPSNYGYTF.

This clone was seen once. In DNA form, the CDR3 reads TGCGCCAGCAGCCAAGTTTTACAGGGCCGAAACACCATATATTTT. Translation: CASSQVLQGRNTIYF. The rearrangement joins TRBV4-1 to TRBJ1-3; a weak D match, TRBD1 (6 bases). This CDR3 spans 15 amino acids. From germline, CDR1 is MGHRA and CDR2 YSYEKL. The V end lost 1 base, the J end lost 5 bases, and 12 bases lay between the germline ends.